Below, one T cell receptor beta chain is given with its context. Generated by immunoSEQ multiplex PCR, the TCRdb table keeps only in-frame clones and is missing some. The sample lists 13,000 to 15,000 clones; roughly 80% were seen once. This entry is derived from a study of technical replicates of blood from several donors. The CDR3 is 14 amino acids. The V gene's germline CDR1 is SGHNT and CDR2 YYREEE (reference sequence). V was pared by 4 bases and J by 5 bases, with 2 bases of the junction left unmatched. The J gene is TRBJ2-5, the V gene TRBV5-4; 13 nucleotides agree with TRBD2. The receptor's source is a human donor in good health. The sequencing sample was made of PBMCs. The DNA for the CDR3 is TGTGCCAGCAGCCCGGGACTAGCGGGGGAGACCCAGTACTTC. Protein product: CASSPGLAGETQYF.